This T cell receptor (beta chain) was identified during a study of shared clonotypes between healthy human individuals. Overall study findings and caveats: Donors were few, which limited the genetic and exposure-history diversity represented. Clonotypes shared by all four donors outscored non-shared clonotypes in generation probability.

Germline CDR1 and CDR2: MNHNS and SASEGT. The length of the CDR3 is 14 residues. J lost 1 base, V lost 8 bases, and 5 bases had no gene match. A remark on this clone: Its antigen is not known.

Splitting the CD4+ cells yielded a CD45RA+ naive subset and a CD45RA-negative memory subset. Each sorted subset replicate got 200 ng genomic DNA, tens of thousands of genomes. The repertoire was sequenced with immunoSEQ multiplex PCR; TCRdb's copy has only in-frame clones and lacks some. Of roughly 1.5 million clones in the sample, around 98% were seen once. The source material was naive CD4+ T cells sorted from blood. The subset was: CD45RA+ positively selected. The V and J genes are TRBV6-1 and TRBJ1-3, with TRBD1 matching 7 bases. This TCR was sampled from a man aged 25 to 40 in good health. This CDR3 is CASWGQPSGNTIYF. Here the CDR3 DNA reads TGTGCCAGCTGGGGACAGCCGTCTGGAAACACCATATATTTT.